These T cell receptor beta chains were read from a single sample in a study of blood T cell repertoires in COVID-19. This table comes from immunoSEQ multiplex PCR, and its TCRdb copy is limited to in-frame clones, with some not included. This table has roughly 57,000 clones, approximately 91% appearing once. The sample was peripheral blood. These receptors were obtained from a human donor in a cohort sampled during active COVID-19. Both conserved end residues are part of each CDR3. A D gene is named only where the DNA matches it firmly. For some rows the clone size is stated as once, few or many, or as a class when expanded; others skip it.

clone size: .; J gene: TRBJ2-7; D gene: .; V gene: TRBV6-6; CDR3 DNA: TGTGCCAGCAGTTACTCAGTCGGCAGGGGCGACGAGCAGTACTTC; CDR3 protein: CASSYSVGRGDEQYF
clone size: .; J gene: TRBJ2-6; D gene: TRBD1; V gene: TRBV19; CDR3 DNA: TGTGCCAGTCTGAGACAGGGGGACTCTGGGGCCAACGTCCTGACTTTC; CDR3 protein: CASLRQGDSGANVLTF
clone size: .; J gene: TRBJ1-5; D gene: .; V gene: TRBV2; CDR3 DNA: TGTGCCAGCAGTGAAGCCCGAGTTACTCAGCCCCAGCATTTT; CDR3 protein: CASSEARVTQPQHF
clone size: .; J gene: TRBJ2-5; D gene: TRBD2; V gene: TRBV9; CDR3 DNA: TGTGCCAGCAGCGTCGGGGGGGTCCAAGAGACCCAGTACTTC; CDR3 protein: CASSVGGVQETQYF
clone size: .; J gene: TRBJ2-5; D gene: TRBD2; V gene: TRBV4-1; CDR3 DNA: TGCGCCAGCAGCCCGGGACTACTCCCAGGATCCCAAGAGACCCAGTACTTC; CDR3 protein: CASSPGLLPGSQETQYF
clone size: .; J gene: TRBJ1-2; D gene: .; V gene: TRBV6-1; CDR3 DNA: TGTGCCAGCAGTGATTTCCCAGGAAGGTCTGGCTACACCTTC; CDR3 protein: CASSDFPGRSGYTF
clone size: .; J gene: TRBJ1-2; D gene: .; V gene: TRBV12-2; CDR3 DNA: TGTGCAAGTCGCCCGAGGGGGTGGTGGCAGGTTGCTAACTATGGCTACACCTTC; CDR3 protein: CASRPRGWWQVANYGYTF
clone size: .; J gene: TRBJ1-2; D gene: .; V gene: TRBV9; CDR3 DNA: TGTGCCAGCAGCGTTTATGGGGCGGCCTATGGCTACACCTTC; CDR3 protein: CASSVYGAAYGYTF
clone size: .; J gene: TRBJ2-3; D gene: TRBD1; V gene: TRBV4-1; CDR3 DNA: TGCGCCAGCAGCCATGGACAGGGGTTGGGCACAGATACGCAGTATTTT; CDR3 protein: CASSHGQGLGTDTQYF
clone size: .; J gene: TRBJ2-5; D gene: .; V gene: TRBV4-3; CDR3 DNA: TGCGCCAGCAGCCAAGATTTAAGGAGCGGGCACCAAGAGACCCAGTACTTC; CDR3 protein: CASSQDLRSGHQETQYF
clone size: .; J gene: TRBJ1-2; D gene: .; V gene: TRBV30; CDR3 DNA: TGTGCCTCTCAGCCCTCGGGGGGAAATGGCTACACCTTC; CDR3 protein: CASQPSGGNGYTF
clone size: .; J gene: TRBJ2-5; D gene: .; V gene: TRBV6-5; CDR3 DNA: TGTGCCAGCACCCCAGACCAAGAGACCCAGTACTTC; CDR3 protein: CASTPDQETQYF
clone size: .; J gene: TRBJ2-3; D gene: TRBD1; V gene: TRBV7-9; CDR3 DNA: TGTGCCAGCAGCTTCCGGACAGGGGGGTCCGATACGCAGTATTTT; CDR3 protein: CASSFRTGGSDTQYF
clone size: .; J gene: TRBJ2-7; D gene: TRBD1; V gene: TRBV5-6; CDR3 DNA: TGTGCCAGCAGCAGCCCGGGACAGGGCCCAGGCGAGCAGTACTTC; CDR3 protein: CASSSPGQGPGEQYF
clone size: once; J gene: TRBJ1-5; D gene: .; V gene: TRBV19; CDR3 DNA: TGTGCCAGTAGCCCCGGGACAAATCAGCCCCAGCATTTT; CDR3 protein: CASSPGTNQPQHF
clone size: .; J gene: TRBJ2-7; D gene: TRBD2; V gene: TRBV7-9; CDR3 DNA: TGTGCCAGCAGCTTAGACCTAGCGGGAGCGGGTTTCGAGCAGTACTTC; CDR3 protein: CASSLDLAGAGFEQYF
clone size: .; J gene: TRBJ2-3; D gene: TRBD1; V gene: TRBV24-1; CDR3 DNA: TGTGCCACCAGTGAAAAGACAGGGGCCACAGATACGCAGTATTTT; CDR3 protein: CATSEKTGATDTQYF
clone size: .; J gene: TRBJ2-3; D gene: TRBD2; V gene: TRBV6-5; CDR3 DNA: TGTGCCAGCAGTTCCCCTAGCGGGGGCACAGATACGCAGTATTTT; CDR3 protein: CASSSPSGGTDTQYF
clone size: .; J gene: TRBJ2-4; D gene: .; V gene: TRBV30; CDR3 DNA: TGTGCCTGGAGAGACCACGGGGAAAACATTCAGTACTTC; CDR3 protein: CAWRDHGENIQYF
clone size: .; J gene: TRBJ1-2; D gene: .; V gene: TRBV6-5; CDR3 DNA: TGTGCCAGCAGTCCCGAACAGGGCTATGGCTACACCTTC; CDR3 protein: CASSPEQGYGYTF
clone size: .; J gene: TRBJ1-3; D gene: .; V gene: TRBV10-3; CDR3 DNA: TGTGCCATCAGTGCTCCGACAGCTGGAAACACCATATATTTT; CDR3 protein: CAISAPTAGNTIYF
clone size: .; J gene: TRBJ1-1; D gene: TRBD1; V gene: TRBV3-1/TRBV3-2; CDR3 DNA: TGTGCCAGCAGCCAACGGACAGGTACGAACACTGAAGCTTTCTTT; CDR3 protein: CASSQRTGTNTEAFF
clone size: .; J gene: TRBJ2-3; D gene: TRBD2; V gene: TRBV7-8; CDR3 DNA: TGTGCCAGCAGCGAGGGACTAGTATCAAATACGCAGTATTTT; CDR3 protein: CASSEGLVSNTQYF
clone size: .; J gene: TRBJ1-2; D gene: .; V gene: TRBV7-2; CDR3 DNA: TGTGCCAGCAGCTTAACAAGTGGCTACACCTTC; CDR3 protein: CASSLTSGYTF
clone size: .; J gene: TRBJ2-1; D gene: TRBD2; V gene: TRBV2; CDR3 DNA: TGTGCCAGCAGTGAAGCGGGGCTAGCGGGTTCCAGCTCCTACAATGAGCAGTTCTTC; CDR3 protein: CASSEAGLAGSSSYNEQFF
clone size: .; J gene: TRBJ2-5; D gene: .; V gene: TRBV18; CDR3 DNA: TGTGCCAGCTCACCAGTTGAAACGGGAATTAGAAAGACCCAGTACTTC; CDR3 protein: CASSPVETGIRKTQYF
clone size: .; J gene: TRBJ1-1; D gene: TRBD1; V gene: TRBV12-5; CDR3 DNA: TGTGCTAGTGGGTCACAGGGGGAGGCTTTCTTT; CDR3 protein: CASGSQGEAFF
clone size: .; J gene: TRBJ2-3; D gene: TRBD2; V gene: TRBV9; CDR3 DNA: TGTGCCAGCAGCGTAGGGGGACTACCCACAGATACGCAGTATTTT; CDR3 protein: CASSVGGLPTDTQYF
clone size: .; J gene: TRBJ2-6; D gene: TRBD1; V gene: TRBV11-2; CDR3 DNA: TGTGCCAGCAGCTCCCATACAGGGGGCGGTGGGGCCAACGTCCTGACTTTC; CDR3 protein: CASSSHTGGGGANVLTF
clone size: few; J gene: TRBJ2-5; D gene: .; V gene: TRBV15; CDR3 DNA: TGTGCCACCAGCAGGGAAGCTCTTGGGACTCCCCGGAGGCAGACCCAGTACTTC; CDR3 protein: CATSREALGTPRRQTQYF
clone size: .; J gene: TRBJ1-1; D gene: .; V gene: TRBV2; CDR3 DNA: TGTGCCAGCAGCTCCCTAGCCGGGGGTACTGAAGCTTTCTTT; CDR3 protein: CASSSLAGGTEAFF
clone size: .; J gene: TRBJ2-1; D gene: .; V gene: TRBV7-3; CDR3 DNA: TGTGCCAGCAGCTCCCTCGCGGGAAGGGGCAATGAGCAGTTCTTC; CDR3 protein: CASSSLAGRGNEQFF
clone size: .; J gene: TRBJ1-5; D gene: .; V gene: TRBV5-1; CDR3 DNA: TGCGCCAGCAGCTTGGGGGCAGGGTCTAGTCAGCCCCAGCATTTT; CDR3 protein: CASSLGAGSSQPQHF
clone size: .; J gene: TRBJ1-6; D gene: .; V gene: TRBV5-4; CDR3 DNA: TGTGCCAGCAGCAGAGAGTCCTATAATTCACCCCTCCACTTT; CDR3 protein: CASSRESYNSPLHF
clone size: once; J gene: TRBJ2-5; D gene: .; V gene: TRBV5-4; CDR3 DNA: TGTGCCAGCAGCCTGGGACAATTACAAGAGACCCAGTACTTC; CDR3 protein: CASSLGQLQETQYF
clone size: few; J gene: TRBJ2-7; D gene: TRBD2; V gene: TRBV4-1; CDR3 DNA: TGCGCCAGCAGCCCTACTAGCGCAAACTACGAGCAGTACTTC; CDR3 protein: CASSPTSANYEQYF
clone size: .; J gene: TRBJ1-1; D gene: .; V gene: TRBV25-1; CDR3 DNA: TGTGCCAGCAGGGAGGGGAAGAACACTGAAGCTTTCTTT; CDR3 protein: CASREGKNTEAFF
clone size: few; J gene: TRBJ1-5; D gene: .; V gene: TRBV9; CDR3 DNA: TGTGCCAGCAGCGTAGGGGCCGGCAATCAGCCCCAGCATTTT; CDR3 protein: CASSVGAGNQPQHF
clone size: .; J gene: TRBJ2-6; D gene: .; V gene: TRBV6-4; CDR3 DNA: TGTGCCAGCAGTGACTCGGAGGGCACCTCTGGGGCCAACGTCCTGACTTTC; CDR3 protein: CASSDSEGTSGANVLTF
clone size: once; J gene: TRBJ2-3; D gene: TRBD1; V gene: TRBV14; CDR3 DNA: TGTGCCAGCAGCCAAGTAGGGACAGTGGCCGATACGCAGTATTTT; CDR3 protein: CASSQVGTVADTQYF
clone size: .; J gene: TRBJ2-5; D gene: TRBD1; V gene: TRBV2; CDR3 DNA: TGTGCCGGACACGGGACAGCTCAAGAGACCCAGTACTTC; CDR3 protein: CAGHGTAQETQYF
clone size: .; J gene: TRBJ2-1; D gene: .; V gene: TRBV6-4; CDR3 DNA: TGTGCCAGCAGTGCGGGAGTCAACAATGAGCAGTTCTTC; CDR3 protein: CASSAGVNNEQFF
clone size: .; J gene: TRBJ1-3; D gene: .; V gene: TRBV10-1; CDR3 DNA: TGCGCCATTTCTCTTGCGGGGTCCATATCTGGAAACACCATATATTTT; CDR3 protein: CAISLAGSISGNTIYF
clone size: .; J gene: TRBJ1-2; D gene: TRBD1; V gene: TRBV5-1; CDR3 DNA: TGCGCCAGCAGTGGGGAGGCGTGGGACAGTCCTTATGGCTACACCTTC; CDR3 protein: CASSGEAWDSPYGYTF
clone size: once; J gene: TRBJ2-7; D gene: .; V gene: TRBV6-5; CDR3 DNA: TGTGCCAGCAGTCGTTCGGGGGGCAACGAGCAGTACTTC; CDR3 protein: CASSRSGGNEQYF
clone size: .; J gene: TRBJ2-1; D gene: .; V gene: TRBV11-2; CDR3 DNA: TGTGCCAGCAGCTCACAGGGCAATGAGCAGTTCTTC; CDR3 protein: CASSSQGNEQFF
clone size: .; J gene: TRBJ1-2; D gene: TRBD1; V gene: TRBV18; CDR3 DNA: TGTGCCAGCTCACCGACAGGGGTAGGCTACACCTTC; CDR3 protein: CASSPTGVGYTF
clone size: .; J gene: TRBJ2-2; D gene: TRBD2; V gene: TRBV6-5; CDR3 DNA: TGTGCCAGCAGTTCGACTAGCGGGGGGTCCGGGGAGCTGTTTTTT; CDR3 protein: CASSSTSGGSGELFF
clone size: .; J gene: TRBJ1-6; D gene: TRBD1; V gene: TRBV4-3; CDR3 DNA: TGCGCCAGCAGCCAGGAAGATCCCGGGACAGGAGGTTCACCCCTCCACTTT; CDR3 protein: CASSQEDPGTGGSPLHF
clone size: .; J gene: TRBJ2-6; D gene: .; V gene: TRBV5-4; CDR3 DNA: TGTGCCAGCAGCTTAGGAGGGACGACGGGGGCCAACGTCCTGACTTTC; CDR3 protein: CASSLGGTTGANVLTF
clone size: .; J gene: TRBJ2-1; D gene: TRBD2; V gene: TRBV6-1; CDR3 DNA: TGTGCCAGCAGTGAATTTAGCGGGGTAAGCCCCTACAATGAGCAGTTCTTC; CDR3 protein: CASSEFSGVSPYNEQFF
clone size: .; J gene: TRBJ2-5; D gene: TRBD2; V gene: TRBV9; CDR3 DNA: TGTGCCAGCAGCGTAGAGAGCGGGGCCACACCCCGGGAGACCCAGTACTTC; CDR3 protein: CASSVESGATPRETQYF